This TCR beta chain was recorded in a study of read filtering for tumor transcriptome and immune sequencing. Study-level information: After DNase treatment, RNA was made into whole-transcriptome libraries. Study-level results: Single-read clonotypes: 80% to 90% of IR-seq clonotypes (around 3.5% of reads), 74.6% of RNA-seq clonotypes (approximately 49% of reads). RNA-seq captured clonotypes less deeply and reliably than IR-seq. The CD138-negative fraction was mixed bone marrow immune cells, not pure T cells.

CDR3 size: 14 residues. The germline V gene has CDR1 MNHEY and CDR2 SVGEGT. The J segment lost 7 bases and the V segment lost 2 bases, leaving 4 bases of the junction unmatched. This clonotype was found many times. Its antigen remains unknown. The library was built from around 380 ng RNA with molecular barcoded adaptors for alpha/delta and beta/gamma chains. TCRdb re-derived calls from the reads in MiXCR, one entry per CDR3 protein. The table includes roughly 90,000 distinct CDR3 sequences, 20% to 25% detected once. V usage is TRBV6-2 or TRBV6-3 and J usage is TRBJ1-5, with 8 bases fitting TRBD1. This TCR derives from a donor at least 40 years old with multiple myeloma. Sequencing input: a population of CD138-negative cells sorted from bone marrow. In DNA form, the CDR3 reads TGTGCCAGCAGTTACGGGAACAGGGGGCAGCCCCAGCATTTT. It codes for CASSYGNRGQPQHF.